The rows below give T cell receptor beta chains drawn from one sample of a study of a mutant IDH1 vaccine in newly diagnosed glioma. No antigen has been assigned to these receptors. The repertoire was sequenced with immunoSEQ multiplex PCR; TCRdb's copy has only in-frame clones and lacks some. The sample carries 50,000 to 70,000 clones, 80% to 85% recorded once. The material sequenced was PBMCs, taken from a glioma patient whose treatment included an IDH1 peptide vaccine. The receptor source for this set is a woman between 50 and 59 years old with glioma. Each CDR3 is given with its conserved first and last residue.

j_call,v_call,cdr3_aa
TRBJ1-1,TRBV14,CASSQSLGQAGTEAFF
TRBJ2-7,TRBV6-5,CASRLSGGGPYEQYF
TRBJ1-2,TRBV27,CASSRGGDGYGYTF
TRBJ1-5,TRBV5-1,CASSLDSANQPQHF
TRBJ2-1,TRBV9,CASSGTGGNEQFF
TRBJ1-6,TRBV6-5,CATTPREGALHF
TRBJ2-6,TRBV6-6,CASGSGASGANVLTF
TRBJ1-2,TRBV9,CASSVDSPNYGYTF
TRBJ1-6,TRBV5-8,CASSLVRGVGSSPLHF
TRBJ1-2,TRBV30,CAWSRDSTNYGYTF
TRBJ1-5,TRBV6-6,CASSLRTERGNQPQHF
TRBJ2-7,TRBV18,CASSPQVTYEQYF
TRBJ1-1,TRBV5-1,CASSPGAFDTEAFF
TRBJ2-7,TRBV7-6,CASSLTSGGTYEQYF
TRBJ2-4,TRBV30,CAWSVRAGGLETKNIQYF
TRBJ1-2,TRBV18,CASSPRTGDPYGYTF
TRBJ1-3,TRBV7-9,CASSRSGGAGNTIYF
TRBJ2-1,TRBV7-9,CASSLNGLAAVEQFF
TRBJ1-1,TRBV9,CASSVGTNTEAFF
TRBJ2-7,TRBV19,CASSIRQGKAYEQYF
TRBJ1-6,TRBV7-9,CASSARQGENSPLHF
TRBJ1-2,TRBV18,CASSQDSYGYTF
TRBJ2-2,TRBV13,CASSPRTGGLPGELFF
TRBJ2-7,TRBV2,CASSDRGLGIYEQYF
TRBJ2-3,TRBV5-1,CASSLAGLASTDTQYF
TRBJ1-2,TRBV7-9,CASSLGTNYGYTF
TRBJ1-2,TRBV6-1,CASSAWTGIDYTF
TRBJ1-1,TRBV15,CATSSRDTPNTEAFF
TRBJ1-2,TRBV7-2,CASSLRDGRTGDGYTF
TRBJ2-7,TRBV27,CASSWDSFSYEQYF
TRBJ2-5,TRBV2,CASSFRDAHF
TRBJ1-3,TRBV7-6,CASSLAGDSGNTIYF
TRBJ2-1,TRBV2,CASSGERFYNEQFF
TRBJ2-5,TRBV6-6,CASSYGGVGTQYF
TRBJ1-6,TRBV27,CASSLRAGLISYNSPLHF
TRBJ1-5,TRBV5-6,CASTRNSPGADSNQPQHF
TRBJ1-2,TRBV7-9,CASSHAPGQAVYGYTF